One and the same sample provided the 20 T cell receptor beta chains below, sequenced in a study of CD4 T cells in relation to SARS-CoV-2 and coronaviruses. The assay was immunoSEQ multiplex PCR, and TCRdb's table has in-frame clones only and misses some. This sample carries 20,000 to 25,000 clones, 65% to 80% of them seen once, and the ten largest clones take 13% to 15%. CD4+ T cells from unexposed donors were obtained before the COVID-19 pandemic (2011-2018). After more than eight days of culture, CD4+ T cells were isolated. The antigens for these receptors are not known. Sequencing was done on a sample of CD4+ T cells from PBMCs, cultured in vitro. These receptors all come from a human donor in good health.

The chain links TRBV20-1 to TRBJ2-4, with D uncertain. Between the trimmed V and J ends, which lost 2 bases and 7 bases, there was a span of 6 bases. This CDR3 is 11 amino acids long. The germline V gene has CDR1 DFQATT and CDR2 SNEGSKA (reference sequence). This chain's CDR3 is CSARKENIQYF. The DNA of the CDR3 is TGCAGTGCTAGAAAGGAGAACATTCAGTACTTC.

The chain employs TRBV5-8 and TRBJ2-2; maybe TRBD2 (7 bases). Trimming cost V 2 bases and J 3 bases, with 14 bases left between them. CDR1 is SGHTS and CDR2 is YDEGEE in the germline V gene. This CDR3 contains 16 residues. The CDR3 spells CASSFLGGLDTGELFF. The CDR3 bases are TGTGCCAGCAGCTTTCTGGGGGGGCTCGACACCGGGGAGCTGTTTTTT.

This clone came up once. This chain connects TRBV7-2 to TRBJ2-7, with D possibly TRBD2 on 6 matching bases. Germline values: CDR1 SGHTA, CDR2 FQGNSA. Trimming removed 4 bases from V and 1 base from J, with 17 bases in between. The CDR3 contains 16 residues. Written as DNA, the CDR3 is TGTGCCAGCAGCTGGCTGGGGGGTGGACGGTCCTACGAGCAGTACTTC. This translates into CASSWLGGGRSYEQYF.

The V and J genes are TRBV12-5 and TRBJ2-1, with TRBD2 identical over 11 bases. The germline CDR1 and CDR2 sequences are LGHNT and FRNRAP. This CDR3 is 17 amino acids long. With 7 bases clipped from V and 5 bases from J, the junction kept 13 bases outside the gene matches. The CDR3 sequence: CASAILAGVDNNNEQFF. The CDR3 coding sequence is TGTGCTAGTGCGATACTAGCGGGAGTCGATAATAACAATGAGCAGTTCTTC.

The gene calls are TRBV30 and TRBJ2-5; no reliable D call. From germline, CDR1 is GTSNPN and CDR2 SVGIG (reference sequence). V dropped 3 bases and J dropped 2 bases, with 10 bases sitting between them. The CDR3 has 13 residues. The CDR3 spells CAWSWSRQETQYF. CDR3 nucleotides: TGTGCCTGGAGCTGGAGTCGGCAAGAGACCCAGTACTTC.

The CDR3 sequence is CASSAYQAPTGSGELFF. The CDR3 DNA is TGTGCCAGCAGCGCCTACCAAGCGCCAACAGGGTCCGGGGAGCTGTTTTTT. The V call is TRBV9, the J call TRBJ2-2; D possibly corresponds to TRBD1 (6 bases). V dropped 3 bases and J dropped 6 bases, with 21 bases sitting between them. The CDR3 covers 17 residues. CDR1 is SGDLS, CDR2 YYNGEE, per germline.

This chain joins TRBV5-1 and TRBJ1-1; no firm D call. Trimming stripped 3 bases from V and 4 bases from J, with 13 bases between. The CDR3 loop spans 14 amino acids. In germline, CDR1 is SGHRS, CDR2 YFSETQ. The CDR3 here is CASSSAASSTEAFF. CDR3 in DNA: TGCGCCAGCAGCTCCGCTGCCTCGAGCACTGAAGCTTTCTTT.

Notes on this clone: At one of its ends the junction is not consistent with the germline gene, which may arise from a read error. The rearrangement links TRBV3-1 (or the pseudogene TRBV3-2) to TRBJ2-2, with D perhaps given as TRBD1 or TRBD2 (5 bases each). From germline, CDR1 is LGHDT and CDR2 YNNKEL (reference sequence). The CDR3 is 11 residues long. The CDR3 region is CRLGRAGELFF. DNA for the CDR3: TGCCGCTTGGGACGGGCCGGGGAGCTGTTTTTT.

The chain carries TRBV5-4 and TRBJ2-2, with D perhaps TRBD1 (5 bases). In germline, CDR1 is SGHNT, CDR2 YYREEE (reference sequence). The CDR3 covers 13 residues. The V end lost 5 bases, the J end lost 5 bases, and 10 bases lay between the germline ends. CDR3 in DNA: TGTGCCAGCAGACCTCAGGGAACCGGGGAGCTGTTTTTT. Translation gives CASRPQGTGELFF.

The rearrangement joins TRBV11-2 to TRBJ2-5; no clear D gene. This CDR3 contains 13 residues. V lost 2 bases and J lost 4, with 8 bases in between. Germline CDR1 reads SGHAT; CDR2 reads FQNNGV. The CDR3 DNA follows: TGTGCCAGCAGCTTAAGGGCTTTAGAGACCCAGTACTTC. It is translated as CASSLRALETQYF.

The chain links TRBV7-9 to TRBJ1-1, with a possible D match to TRBD1 (6 bases). This CDR3 has 14 amino acids. Germline-derived CDR1 and CDR2 are SEHNR and FQNEAQ (reference sequence). The V end lost 5 bases, the J end lost 9 bases, and 19 bases lay between the germline ends. CDR3 sequence: CASSPGDRLTKAFF. The CDR3 bases are TGTGCCAGCAGCCCAGGGGACCGCCTTACCAAAGCTTTCTTT.

V is TRBV19 and J is TRBJ2-1; D might be TRBD2 (7 bases). This CDR3 contains 14 residues. From germline, CDR1 is LNHDA and CDR2 SQIVND (reference sequence). Deletions cut 7 bases from V and 9 bases from J, with 19 bases between. In DNA, the CDR3 is TGTGCCAGTATCCAAGCGGGACATGGGGGTGAGCAGTTCTTC. This sequence encodes CASIQAGHGGEQFF.

The V call is TRBV2, the J call TRBJ1-4; TRBD1 agrees at 8 bases. V shed 9 bases, J shed 13 bases, and the junction held 10 bases outside the gene matches. CDR3 length equals 12 residues. Germline V gene sequence: CDR1 SNHLY, CDR2 FYNNEI. In DNA form, the CDR3 reads TGTGCCAGTTTTAACAGGGGGGAGTCACTGTTTTTT. Protein sequence: CASFNRGESLFF.

The rearrangement links TRBV7-9 to TRBJ2-5; TRBD1 might be the D (5 bases). From germline, CDR1 is SEHNR and CDR2 FQNEAQ (reference sequence). The ends were cut back, 1 base at V and 2 bases at J, with 8 bases in the middle. The CDR3 runs 14 residues. The CDR3 here is CASSLGQLQETQYF. The CDR3 nucleotides are TGTGCCAGCAGCTTAGGACAGCTACAAGAGACCCAGTACTTC.

The genes are TRBV25-1 and TRBJ2-6, with 7 bases fitting TRBD1. Germline V gives CDR1 MGHDK, CDR2 SYGVNS. The CDR3 sequence is 14 residues long. V was clipped by 5 bases and J by 4 bases; unmatched bases: 2. This CDR3 reads CASSFRGGANVLTF. The CDR3 nucleotides are TGTGCCAGCAGTTTCAGGGGGGGGGCCAACGTCCTGACTTTC.

The J gene is TRBJ2-7, the V gene TRBV12-5; D not resolved. The germline CDR1 and CDR2 sequences are LGHNT and FRNRAP. Deletions cut 2 bases from V and 4 bases from J, with 6 bases between. The CDR3 loop spans 12 amino acids. Here the CDR3 DNA reads TGTGCTAGTGGTTTGACCGAATACGAGCAGTACTTC. This sequence encodes CASGLTEYEQYF. The variable domain in full, with the rest retrieved from reference TRBV12-5 and TRBJ2-7, is DARVTQTPRHKVTEMGQEVTMRCQPILGHNTVFWYRQTMMQGLELLAYFRNRAPLDDSGMPKDRFSAEMPDATLATLKIQPSEPRDSAVYFCASGLTEYEQYFGPGTRLTVT.

The CDR3 loop is CASSPQGHSNEQFF. The DNA of the CDR3 is TGTGCCAGCAGCCCACAGGGACACAGCAATGAGCAGTTCTTC. The rearrangement joins TRBV7-9 to TRBJ2-1, with TRBD1 as a possible D gene (6 bases). This CDR3 region has 14 residues. Germline lookup yields CDR1 SEHNR and CDR2 FQNEAQ (reference sequence). Trimming shortened V by 5 bases and J by 6 bases, and 14 bases separated the two germline ends.

The chain joins TRBV7-3 to TRBJ2-1; D gene uncertain. Germline loops: CDR1 SGHTA, CDR2 FQGTGA. V lost 2 bases and J 5 bases, leaving 7 bases between the germline ends. This CDR3 is built from 13 residues. For the CDR3, the DNA is TGTGCCAGCAGCTTAGGGCGCAACAATGAGCAGTTCTTC. This sequence encodes CASSLGRNNEQFF.

The V call is TRBV29-1, the J call TRBJ2-7; 13 positions match TRBD2. CDR3 length equals 13 residues. Germline values: CDR1 SQVTM, CDR2 ANQGSEA. V was clipped by 7 bases and J by 4 bases; unmatched bases: 4. In DNA, the CDR3 is TGCAGCGCTGGGACTAGCGGGAATTACGAGCAGTACTTC. Translation: CSAGTSGNYEQYF.

This chain connects TRBV7-8 to TRBJ2-3; D may be TRBD2 (6 bases). The CDR3 spans 17 residues. Trimming took off 5 bases at V and 4 bases at J, with 22 bases between the two ends. The germline gives CDR1 SGHVS, CDR2 FQNEAQ. CDR3 DNA sequence: TGTGCCAGCAGCCGGAGGGGCGGGACCGCGACGGCAGATACGCAGTATTTT. Encoded protein: CASSRRGGTATADTQYF.